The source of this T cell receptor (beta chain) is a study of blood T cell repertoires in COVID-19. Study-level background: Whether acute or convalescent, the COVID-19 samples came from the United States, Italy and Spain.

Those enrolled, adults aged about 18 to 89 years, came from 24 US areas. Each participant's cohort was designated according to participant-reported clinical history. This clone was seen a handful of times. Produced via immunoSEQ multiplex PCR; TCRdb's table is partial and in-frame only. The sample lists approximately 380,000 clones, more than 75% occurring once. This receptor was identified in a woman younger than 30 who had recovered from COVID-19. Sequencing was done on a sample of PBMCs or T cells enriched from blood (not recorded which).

The CDR3 nucleotides are TGTGCCAGCAGCTTAAACAGGGGCGGCAATCAGCCCCAGCATTTT. Residues: CASSLNRGGNQPQHF. The chain carries TRBV13 and TRBJ1-5, with TRBD1 matching 7 bases. After removal of 2 bases from V and 2 bases from J, the junction contained 3 bases not matched to a gene. Germline V lookup: CDR1 PRHDT, CDR2 FYEKMQ (reference sequence). The CDR3 extends over 15 amino acids.